This T cell receptor beta chain came from a study of CD8 T cells in ankylosing spondylitis. TCRdb processed the 5' RACE reads anew with MiXCR; each CDR3 protein has one entry. Among about 120,000 distinct CDR3 sequences listed, approximately 14% were seen once. Overall study results and limits: Disease-linked clones had a CD8+ phenotype and relatively low frequency in peripheral blood. Previous work reported some of these motif variants in the synovial fluid and blood of reactive arthritis.

This CDR3 comprises 15 residues. V lost 3 bases, J lost 8 bases, and 8 bases stayed unmatched. Germline V gene sequence: CDR1 SGDLS, CDR2 YYNGEE. This clonotype was detected only a few times. What it binds is not known. The source material was blood, either unsorted or a sorted T cell fraction (not recorded which). The source of this sequence is a female donor with ankylosing spondylitis or in good health (not recorded which). This chain uses TRBV9 with TRBJ1-4; 9 bases match TRBD1. The CDR3 DNA reads TGTGCCAGCAGCGATTCCGGGACAGGGTACGAAAAACTGTTTTTT. Protein: CASSDSGTGYEKLFF. The entire variable domain, with the rest obtained from reference TRBV9 and TRBJ1-4, is as follows: DSGVTQTPKHLITATGQRVTLRCSPRSGDLSVYWYQQSLDQGLQFLIQYYNGEERAKGNILERFSAQQFPDLHSELNLSSLELGDSALYFCASSDSGTGYEKLFFGSGTQLSVL.